These 5 T cell receptor beta chains were all obtained from the same sample, sequenced in a study of Graves' ophthalmopathy and Graves' hyperthyroidism. For repertoire sequencing, the TCR beta CDR3 regions were amplified from RNA transcripts. An initial RT-PCR round employing HTBI primers preceded a second-round multiplex PCR. MiXCR, run by TCRdb on the multiplex PCR reads, gives a single entry per CDR3 protein. The repertoire holds about 640,000 distinct CDR3 sequences, with approximately 39% as singletons. The sequencing input was peripheral blood. These receptors came from an adult man with Graves' ophthalmopathy.

At least ten counts were recorded for this clonotype. V usage is TRBV7-9 and J usage is TRBJ2-5; TRBD2 matches 7 bases. Germline assignment: CDR1 SEHNR and CDR2 FQNEAQ (reference sequence). The CDR3 extends over 16 amino acids. V lost 1 base to trimming and J lost 2 bases; unmatched junction nucleotides: 7. The CDR3 spells CASSLGWSGAQETQYF. CDR3 sequence (DNA): TGTGCCAGCAGCTTAGGGTGGAGCGGGGCACAAGAGACCCAGTACTTC.

As regards this clonotype: With a much larger clone just one base away, this may be a read error. The rearrangement uses TRBV5-6 and TRBJ2-7; 9 nucleotides line up with TRBD1. The germline V gene encodes CDR1 SGHDT and CDR2 YYEEEE. CDR3 size: 15 residues. The CDR3 here is CASSPLRDRAYEQCF. CDR3 nucleotide sequence: TGTGCCAGCAGCCCACTCCGGGACAGGGCCTACGAGCAGTGCTTC. Full variable domain (outside the CDR3, taken from reference TRBV5-6 and TRBJ2-7): DAGVTQSPTHLIKTRGQQVTLRCSPKSGHDTVSWYQQALGQGPQFIFQYYEEEERQRGNFPDRFSGHQFPNYSSELNVNALLLGDSALYLCASSPLRDRAYEQCFGPGTRLTVT.

This clonotype was counted many times. The chain combines TRBV15 with TRBJ1-1, with 8 bases matching TRBD1. The junction had 14 bases not matched to a gene; V was cut back by 4 bases and J by 4 bases. The CDR3 spans 17 residues. In germline, CDR1 is LNHNV, CDR2 YYDKDF (reference sequence). CDR3 bases: TGTGCCACCAGCAAACCAGGTCAGGGGGCGGTAGGCACTGAAGCTTTCTTT. This sequence encodes CATSKPGQGAVGTEAFF.

The V and J genes are TRBV7-2 and TRBJ2-7; possible D gene TRBD2, 6 bases. The germline V gene encodes CDR1 SGHTA and CDR2 FQGNSA. With 2 bases removed from V and 7 bases from J, the gap between germline ends came to 18 bases. This CDR3 spans 15 amino acids. The CDR3 sequence is CASSLFLAEGREQYF. The DNA for the CDR3 is TGTGCCAGCAGCTTATTTTTAGCGGAGGGGAGGGAGCAGTACTTC.

The CDR3 DNA follows: TGTGCCAGCCAACGATCCTTAGCGGGAGGACAGGAGCAGTACTTC. Its protein product is CASQRSLAGGQEQYF. The J gene is TRBJ2-7, the V gene TRBV12-3 or TRBV12-4, with 10 bases fitting TRBD2. The ends lost 8 bases at V and 7 bases at J; junction bases unmatched: 14. The CDR3 is 15 amino acids.